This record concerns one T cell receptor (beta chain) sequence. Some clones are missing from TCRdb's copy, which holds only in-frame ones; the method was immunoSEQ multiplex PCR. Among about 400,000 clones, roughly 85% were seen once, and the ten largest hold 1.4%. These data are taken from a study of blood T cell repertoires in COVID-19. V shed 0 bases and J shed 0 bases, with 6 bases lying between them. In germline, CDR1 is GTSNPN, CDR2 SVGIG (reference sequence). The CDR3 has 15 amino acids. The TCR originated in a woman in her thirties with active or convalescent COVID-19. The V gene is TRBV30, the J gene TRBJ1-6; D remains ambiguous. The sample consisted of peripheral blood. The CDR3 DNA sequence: TGTGCCTGGAGTGTGGGCAGCTCCTATAATTCACCCCTCCACTTT. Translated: CAWSVGSSYNSPLHF.